Here is one TCR beta chain with its context. Germline CDR1 and CDR2: SSHAT and FNYEAQ (reference sequence). CDR3 length equals 15 residues. With V trimmed by 1 base and J by 6 bases, 4 bases remained unmatched. This sample is part of a study of blood T cell repertoires in COVID-19. This table comes from immunoSEQ multiplex PCR, and its TCRdb copy is limited to in-frame clones, with some not included. The sample consists of 75,000 to 90,000 clones, roughly 80% of them appearing once. The sequenced sample consisted of peripheral blood. This sequence joins TRBV7-7 and TRBJ2-2, with TRBD1 matching 8 bases. The clonotype originates from a man aged 80 or over with active or convalescent COVID-19. CDR3 region: CASSLGRGQAGELFF. The CDR3 DNA reads as TGTGCCAGCAGCTTAGGCAGGGGGCAAGCCGGGGAGCTGTTTTTT.